This TCR beta chain was found in a study of blood T cell repertoires in COVID-19. Study information: Specimens from acute and convalescent COVID-19 originated in the United States, Italy and Spain.

TCRdb keeps only in-frame clones here, not all; method: immunoSEQ multiplex PCR. Here the sample spans roughly 150,000 clones, just over 90% being singletons. This CDR3 has 15 amino acids. After removal of 6 bases from V and 2 bases from J, the junction contained 7 bases not matched to a gene. Germline lookup yields CDR1 MNHEY and CDR2 SMNVEV (reference sequence). The receptor comes from a man aged 18 to 30 with COVID-19, enrolled during active disease. The J gene is TRBJ2-4, the V gene TRBV27; TRBD2 matches 7 bases. Sequencing was carried out using peripheral blood. The CDR3 coding sequence is TGTGCCAGCAGCGGCGCGGGAGAAACCAAAAACATTCAGTACTTC. It is translated as CASSGAGETKNIQYF.